These 24 T cell receptor beta chains share one sample of origin, sequenced in a study of blood T cell repertoires in COVID-19 (TCRdb year 2020). The method behind the library was the immunoSEQ multiplex PCR assay. TCRdb's version of the immuneACCESS table is confined to in-frame rearrangements and falls short of the full clone set. An unresolved V gene accounts for under half of the shortfall where checked; the remainder is of unknown origin. This sample holds some 100,000 clones; more than 65% were observed only once. The leading ten clones occupy approximately 15% of the sample. The source material was peripheral blood. The receptors were sampled from a human donor in a cohort sampled during active COVID-19.

V is TRBV28 and J is TRBJ2-7; the D is unclear. This CDR3 contains 11 residues. V shed 3 bases and J shed 3 bases, with 3 bases lying between them. The germline gives CDR1 MDHEN, CDR2 SYDVKM. CDR3 in DNA: TGTGCCAGCAGTTTTCTCTACGAGCAGTACTTC. It codes for CASSFLYEQYF.

The CDR3 loop is CASSLDRALQTTQYF. The CDR3, as DNA: TGTGCCAGCAGCTTAGACAGGGCACTACAGACTACGCAGTATTTT. The rearrangement links TRBV7-2 to TRBJ2-3, with a weak D call TRBD1 (6 bases). The V and J ends lost 1 base and 8 bases respectively, with 16 bases between them. This CDR3 contains 15 residues. From germline, CDR1 is SGHTA and CDR2 FQGNSA.

The V gene is TRBV11-2, the J gene TRBJ2-3; TRBD2 might be the D (6 bases). Germline CDR1 SGHAT, CDR2 FQNNGV. Deletions cut 3 bases from V and 4 bases from J, with 20 bases between. The CDR3 is 17 amino acids. The CDR3 loop is CASSFRRGTGAADTQYF. The DNA of the CDR3 is TGTGCCAGCAGCTTCCGACGAGGGACGGGAGCCGCAGATACGCAGTATTTT.

CDR3 amino acids: CASSPSGQGSITF. CDR3 DNA: TGTGCCAGTAGTCCCTCGGGACAGGGTTCTATCACCTTC. The chain joins TRBV19 to TRBJ1-2; TRBD1 matches 9 bases. V lost 5 bases, J lost 13 bases, and 11 bases stayed unmatched. The germline gives CDR1 LNHDA, CDR2 SQIVND (reference sequence). The CDR3 length is 13 residues.

The gene calls are TRBV6-1 and TRBJ1-1, with TRBD1 matching over 7 bases. The CDR3 consists of 17 residues. Germline V gene data show CDR1 as MNHNS and CDR2 as SASEGT. Trimming at V came to 3 bases and at J to 5 bases, leaving 15 bases not matched to a gene. In DNA form, the CDR3 reads TGTGCCAGCAGTGATCGGTGGAGAGACAGGGCCAAAACTGAAGCTTTCTTT. Its protein is CASSDRWRDRAKTEAFF.

The rearrangement links TRBV7-8 to TRBJ2-7; 7 bases agree with TRBD2. Germline CDR1 reads SGHVS; CDR2 reads FQNEAQ. V lost 1 base and J lost 2; bases outside the gene matches: 5. The CDR3 covers 15 residues. CDR3: CASSLEAGGTYEQYF. The DNA for the CDR3 is TGTGCCAGCAGCTTAGAGGCCGGGGGGACCTACGAGCAGTACTTC. The full variable domain, completed using reference TRBV7-8 and TRBJ2-7, is GAGVSQSPRYKVAKRGQDVALRCDPISGHVSLFWYQQALGQGPEFLTYFQNEAQLDKSGLPSDRFFAERPEGSVSTLKIQRTQQEDSAVYLCASSLEAGGTYEQYFGPGTRLTVT.

The chain has TRBV19 and TRBJ2-5, with TRBD2 identical over 7 bases. With 2 bases clipped from V and 4 bases from J, the junction kept 13 bases outside the gene matches. Germline CDR1 and CDR2: LNHDA and SQIVND (reference sequence). The CDR3 is 17 residues long. CDR3 sequence reads: CASSIFPRTSRAETQYF. The CDR3 nucleotides read TGTGCCAGTAGTATATTTCCCCGGACTAGTAGGGCAGAGACCCAGTACTTC.

The V gene is TRBV27, the J gene TRBJ1-1; TRBD1 is a possible D gene (5 bases). V lost 6 bases and J lost 5, with 13 bases in between. The CDR3 is 13 amino acids. Looked up from germline, CDR1 is MNHEY and CDR2 is SMNVEV (reference sequence). CDR3 amino acids: CASRPRAGTEAFF. CDR3 nucleotides: TGTGCCAGCAGGCCTCGAGCAGGGACTGAAGCTTTCTTT.

The chain couples TRBV6-1 to TRBJ1-3; 10 nucleotides line up with TRBD1. The length of the CDR3 is 17 residues. The ends lost 0 bases at V and 4 bases at J; junction bases unmatched: 6. Germline V gene sequence: CDR1 MNHNS, CDR2 SASEGT. CDR3: CASSEAGDRGLGNTIYF. CDR3 sequence (DNA): TGTGCCAGCAGTGAAGCGGGGGACAGGGGTCTGGGAAACACCATATATTTT.

The rearrangement uses TRBV19 and TRBJ1-2; D is unclear. This CDR3 has 12 amino acids. V was trimmed by 5 bases and J by 7 bases, leaving 11 bases between them. Germline CDR1 LNHDA, CDR2 SQIVND (reference sequence). In nucleotides, the CDR3 is TGTGCCAGTAGTTCCCTCCGGAGTGGCTACACCTTC. The encoded protein is CASSSLRSGYTF.

V usage is TRBV7-9 and J usage is TRBJ2-6; 10 bases match TRBD1. J was trimmed by 0 bases and V by 5 bases; bases with no gene match: 7. The CDR3 length is 18 residues. The germline gives CDR1 SEHNR, CDR2 FQNEAQ (reference sequence). The CDR3 reads CASSPRTGGGSGANVLTF. The CDR3 DNA reads TGTGCCAGCAGCCCTCGGACAGGGGGTGGCTCTGGGGCCAACGTCCTGACTTTC.

The chain joins TRBV28 to TRBJ1-2; TRBD1 might be the D (5 bases). Germline CDR1 MDHEN, CDR2 SYDVKM. There are 14 residues in the CDR3. V lost 10 bases and J 2 bases, leaving 17 bases between the germline ends. CDR3 nucleotide sequence: TGTGCCACCGCCCGTGGACACCGAAACTATGGCTACACCTTC. Translation: CATARGHRNYGYTF.

The chain joins TRBV24-1 to TRBJ2-2; tentatively, D is TRBD2 (6 bases). CDR3 size: 17 residues. V lost 5 bases and J lost 0, with 15 bases in between. CDR1 is KGHDR, CDR2 SFDVKD, per germline. The CDR3 sequence: CATSASGRGANTGELFF. The CDR3 bases are TGTGCCACCAGTGCTTCCGGGAGAGGAGCGAACACCGGGGAGCTGTTTTTT.

This rearrangement joins TRBV5-1 to TRBJ2-4, with 9 nucleotides matching TRBD2. The J segment lost 8 bases and the V segment lost 4 bases, leaving 10 bases of the junction unmatched. The germline V gene encodes CDR1 SGHRS and CDR2 YFSETQ. The CDR3 totals 15 residues. The CDR3 DNA reads TGCGCCAGCAGCGGATCAAGCGGGGGGCACGACATTCAGTACTTC. This codes for CASSGSSGGHDIQYF.

The chain is built from TRBV6-1 and TRBJ1-3; D gene ambiguous. This CDR3 comprises 12 residues. V dropped 2 bases and J dropped 5 bases, with 4 bases sitting between them. The germline V gene encodes CDR1 MNHNS and CDR2 SASEGT. CDR3 in DNA: TGTGCCAGCAGTGAAACAAGAAACACCATATATTTT. Protein product: CASSETRNTIYF.

The rearrangement joins TRBV5-1 to TRBJ1-1, with D maybe TRBD1 (5 bases). V lost 0 bases and J lost 7, with 13 bases in between. The germline V gene encodes CDR1 SGHRS and CDR2 YFSETQ. There are 14 residues in the CDR3. The chain's CDR3 is CASSLDGGVREAFF. CDR3 in DNA: TGCGCCAGCAGCTTGGACGGGGGAGTACGTGAAGCTTTCTTT.

The CDR3 coding sequence is TGTGCCAGCAGGAGGGAGACAGGGGGCGCCAAAAACATTCAGTACTTC. It specifies CASRRETGGAKNIQYF. This chain links TRBV2 with TRBJ2-4, with TRBD1 matching 10 bases. The CDR3 has 16 residues. Trimming at V came to 6 bases and at J to 1 base, leaving 6 bases not matched to a gene. In germline, CDR1 is SNHLY, CDR2 FYNNEI.

The V call is TRBV14, the J call TRBJ2-6; possibly TRBD1 for D (6 bases). The CDR3 extends over 18 amino acids. Trimming removed 10 bases at V and 0 bases at J, with 22 bases between. CDR1 SGHDN and CDR2 FVKESK come from the germline V gene. In DNA form, the CDR3 reads TGTGCCAACTCCAACCCCCGGGACACCCCCTCTGGGGCCAACGTCCTGACTTTC. Translating it yields CANSNPRDTPSGANVLTF.

The gene calls are TRBV28 and TRBJ1-2; 7 bases agree with TRBD1. The germline CDR1 and CDR2 sequences are MDHEN and SYDVKM. The CDR3 is 15 amino acids. V dropped 5 bases and J dropped 1; count of bases not matched to a gene: 7. CDR3 protein: CASSTQGLGNYGYTF. CDR3 DNA sequence: TGTGCCAGCAGTACACAGGGGTTAGGTAACTATGGCTACACCTTC.

The gene calls are TRBV5-6 and TRBJ2-7; 9 nucleotides align to TRBD2. The CDR3 has 16 amino acids. Trimming took 0 bases from V and 2 from J; bases not matched to a gene: 6. CDR1 SGHDT and CDR2 YYEEEE come from the germline V gene. The CDR3 nucleotides are TGTGCCAGCAGCTTGGCCATAGCGGGGGTTGCCTACGAGCAGTACTTC. Amino acid sequence: CASSLAIAGVAYEQYF.

This sequence joins TRBV6-5 and TRBJ1-2; the match to TRBD1 covers 9 bases. Germline-derived CDR1 and CDR2 are MNHEY and SVGAGI. CDR3 length: 14 amino acids. V lost 4 bases, J lost 8 bases, and 8 bases stayed unmatched. CDR3 loop: CASSSAGTGKGYTF. CDR3 nucleotide sequence: TGTGCCAGCAGTTCCGCCGGGACAGGGAAGGGCTACACCTTC.

CDR3 loop: CASSHWRGGRALNEQFF. The CDR3 DNA sequence: TGTGCCAGCAGCCACTGGCGGGGCGGTAGGGCCCTTAATGAGCAGTTCTTC. The V gene is TRBV3-1 (or the pseudogene TRBV3-2), the J gene TRBJ2-1, with a possible D match to TRBD2 (6 bases). The CDR3 covers 17 residues. The germline V and J ends were trimmed by 3 bases and 7 bases, with 22 bases remaining between them. The germline V gene encodes CDR1 LGHDT and CDR2 YNNKEL (reference sequence).

This clone has only one observation. The gene calls are TRBV6-5 and TRBJ2-7; 8 positions match TRBD1. Per the germline V gene, CDR1 is MNHEY and CDR2 is SVGAGI. V shed 7 bases and J 5 bases; nucleotides not matched to a gene: 13. CDR3 length: 15 residues. CDR3 loop: CASKYSPDRVNEQYF. The CDR3 DNA follows: TGTGCCAGCAAATACTCCCCGGACAGGGTCAACGAGCAGTACTTC.

V gene TRBV11-2 combines with J gene TRBJ2-1; D call uncertain. This CDR3 is 11 amino acids long. Germline CDR1 is SGHAT and CDR2 is FQNNGV. V lost 3 bases to trimming and J lost 7 bases, with 4 bases between them. The CDR3 coding sequence is TGTGCCAGCAGCTTGGAGAATGAGCAGTTCTTC. This encodes CASSLENEQFF.